The 27 T cell receptor beta chains listed next were all sequenced from one sample in a study of T cell repertoires in cytomegalovirus infection. Their antigens are not known. TCRdb ran MiXCR on the reads and lists one entry per CDR3 protein. The sample carries around 770,000 distinct CDR3 sequences, just under 30% recorded once. The sequencing here drew on cultured CD8+ T cells from PBMCs, taken from culture after CMV antigen stimulation. The receptors were sampled from a human donor in good health (CMV status not recorded). Some clones in this sample may be carry-over from other donors' samples.

This clonotype showed up many times. In DNA form, the CDR3 reads TGTGCCAGCAGCCCCGACTATTACACCGGGGAGCTGTTTTTT. Translating it yields CASSPDYYTGELFF. J is TRBJ2-2 and V is TRBV7-2; perhaps TRBD2 as D (5 bases). The V end was cut by 5 bases, the J end by 3 bases, with 10 bases between. This CDR3 spans 14 amino acids. In germline, CDR1 is SGHTA, CDR2 FQGNSA.

The V and J genes are TRBV6-2 or TRBV6-3 and TRBJ1-1; TRBD1 aligns across 9 bases. The CDR3 consists of 15 residues. Per germline, CDR1 MNHEY and CDR2 SVGEGT. With V trimmed by 1 base and J by 10 bases, 10 bases remained unmatched. Here the CDR3 reads CASSYLPPGQGSAFF. CDR3 sequence (DNA): TGTGCCAGCAGTTACTTACCCCCGGGACAGGGTTCAGCTTTCTTT.

The V gene is TRBV6-2 or TRBV6-3, the J gene TRBJ2-7; no firm D call. Germline lookup yields CDR1 MNHEY and CDR2 SVGEGT. This CDR3 is built from 15 residues. V was clipped by 8 bases and J by 7 bases, with 24 bases between them. Here the CDR3 reads CASRSRPTGPAEQYV. CDR3 DNA: TGTGCCAGCCGCTCCAGACCAACCGGGCCGGCGGAGCAGTACGTC.

This clonotype was seen just once. The J gene is TRBJ1-2, the V gene TRBV5-6; D is unresolved. The ends were cut back, 4 bases at V and 4 bases at J, with 8 bases in the middle. Germline-derived CDR1 and CDR2 are SGHDT and YYEEEE. This CDR3 is 12 amino acids long. The CDR3 loop reads CASSEESYGYTF. The CDR3 nucleotides read TGTGCCAGCAGCGAGGAGAGCTATGGCTACACCTTC.

The chain employs TRBV5-5 and TRBJ2-1; 7 bases agree with TRBD1. The trim removed 3 bases at V and 3 bases at J, leaving 9 bases unmatched. CDR1 is SGHKS and CDR2 is YYEKEE in the germline V gene (reference sequence). The CDR3 has 16 amino acids. The CDR3 loop is CASSSPGQVDYNEQFF. The CDR3 DNA sequence: TGTGCCAGCAGCTCCCCCGGACAGGTAGACTACAATGAGCAGTTCTTC. The full variable domain, in which reference TRBV5-5 and TRBJ2-1 provide the parts outside the CDR3, is DAGVTQSPTHLIKTRGQQVTLRCSPISGHKSVSWYQQVLGQGPQFIFQYYEKEERGRGNFPDRFSARQFPNYSSELNVNALLLGDSALYLCASSSPGQVDYNEQFFGPGTRLTVL.

The V call is TRBV7-4, the J call TRBJ2-7; no clear D gene. The length of the CDR3 is 11 residues. Between the trimmed V and J ends, which lost 8 bases and 6 bases, there was a span of 11 bases. In germline, CDR1 is SGHVT, CDR2 SQSDAQ. Here the CDR3 reads CASSSGFEQYV. The CDR3 nucleotides are TGTGCCAGCTCATCCGGCTTCGAGCAGTACGTC.

This clonotype was seen repeatedly, ten times or more. The chain links TRBV25-1 to TRBJ2-2; a weak D match, TRBD1 (6 bases). This CDR3 has 14 amino acids. Germline CDR1 reads MGHDK; CDR2 reads SYGVNS. V lost 6 bases to trimming and J lost 0 bases, with 8 bases between them. The CDR3 DNA follows: TGTGCCAGCAGCCACAGGGCGAACACCGGGGAGCTGTTTTTT. Amino acids: CASSHRANTGELFF.

The rearrangement links TRBV27 to TRBJ2-3, with 10 positions matching TRBD2. V lost 6 bases, J lost 3 bases, and 6 bases stayed unmatched. The CDR3 totals 15 residues. CDR1 MNHEY and CDR2 SMNVEV come from the germline V gene (reference sequence). The CDR3 here is CASRDSGGKTDTQYF. In nucleotides, the CDR3 is TGTGCCAGCAGGGATAGCGGGGGGAAGACAGATACGCAGTATTTT.

The chain recombines TRBV15 with TRBJ2-3; TRBD1 might be the D (5 bases). V lost 3 bases and J lost 4, with 8 bases in between. The CDR3 covers 13 residues. CDR1 and CDR2 (germline): LNHNV, YYDKDF (reference sequence). CDR3 protein: CATSSKGSDTQYF. DNA for the CDR3: TGTGCCACCAGCAGTAAGGGGTCAGATACGCAGTATTTT.

This clonotype was detected a few times. In nucleotides, the CDR3 is TGTGCCACCAGCAGAGAGAGGGTCCCTGACGAGCAGTACGTC. Translated: CATSRERVPDEQYV. The V and J genes are TRBV15 and TRBJ2-7; a weak D match, TRBD2 (5 bases). Per the germline V gene, CDR1 is LNHNV and CDR2 is YYDKDF (reference sequence). Trimming removed 0 bases from V and 5 bases from J, with 11 bases in between. CDR3 length: 14 residues.

This clonotype was detected ten times or more. The chain recombines TRBV7-6 with TRBJ1-1; D is unresolved. Germline-derived CDR1 and CDR2 are SGHVS and FNYEAQ. V lost 1 base and J lost 4, with 7 bases in between. CDR3 length: 13 amino acids. CDR3 coding DNA: TGTGCCAGCAGCTTAGGGCAGGCCACTGAAGCTTTCTTT. It translates to CASSLGQATEAFF.

In this sample, this clonotype turned up many times. The rearrangement joins TRBV7-2 to TRBJ2-7; 7 bases fit TRBD1. The length of the CDR3 is 13 residues. Germline CDR1 reads SGHTA; CDR2 reads FQGNSA. After removal of 5 bases from V and 3 bases from J, the junction contained 4 bases not matched to a gene. The CDR3 is CASSLQGDYEQYF. The CDR3 DNA reads TGTGCCAGCAGCCTCCAGGGGGACTACGAGCAGTACTTC.

This clonotype has only a few counts. In nucleotides, the CDR3 is TGTGCCAGCAGTTTTCTCGGGGAAAGCAATCAGCCCCAGCATTTT. It specifies CASSFLGESNQPQHF. The V gene is TRBV28, the J gene TRBJ1-5; D call uncertain. This CDR3 is 15 amino acids long. V was clipped by 3 bases and J by 1 base, with 10 bases between them. Germline lookup yields CDR1 MDHEN and CDR2 SYDVKM.

This clonotype was found a few times. The chain couples TRBV12-3 or TRBV12-4 to TRBJ1-2; D perhaps matches TRBD1 (6 bases). The germline V and J ends were trimmed by 7 bases and 4 bases, with 13 bases remaining between them. This CDR3 region has 13 residues. The CDR3 is CASIAGQSYGYTF. The CDR3 region has the DNA TGTGCCAGCATTGCTGGACAGAGCTATGGCTACACCTTC.

This chain uses TRBV5-1 with TRBJ2-3; D remains ambiguous. CDR3 length: 14 residues. Trimming took 0 bases from V and 4 from J, leaving 9 bases between them. The germline gives CDR1 SGHRS, CDR2 YFSETQ. CDR3 sequence: CASSLESLADTQYF. CDR3 nucleotides: TGCGCCAGCAGCTTGGAATCCCTCGCAGATACGCAGTATTTT.

This clonotype was counted many times. This sequence joins TRBV6-6 and TRBJ2-7; 8 positions agree with TRBD1. The germline V gene has CDR1 MNHNY and CDR2 SVGAGI (reference sequence). CDR3 length: 13 residues. Losses at the gene ends were 6 bases for V and 0 bases for J; bases not matched to a gene: 1. The CDR3 nucleotides read TGTGCCAGCAGGGACAGGGCCTCCTACGAGCAGTACTTC. Its translation: CASRDRASYEQYF.

This rearrangement joins TRBV6-2 or TRBV6-3 to TRBJ2-3; D may be TRBD1 (6 bases). V lost 2 bases and J 3 bases, leaving 12 bases between the germline ends. This CDR3 region has 15 residues. CDR1 MNHEY and CDR2 SVGEGT come from the germline V gene. The DNA for the CDR3 is TGTGCCAGCAGTTACGTGGACAGCGGAACAGATACGCAGTATTTT. It encodes CASSYVDSGTDTQYF.

The V and J genes are TRBV12-3 or TRBV12-4 and TRBJ1-1; D ambiguous. V was cut by 6 bases and J by 7 bases, with 18 bases left in between. The CDR3 is 14 residues long. In nucleotides, the CDR3 is TGTGCCAGCAGCCGCACCGACATCCCCTATGAAGCTTTCTTT. Its translation is CASSRTDIPYEAFF.

The CDR3 loop reads CASSLIITGPETQYF. The CDR3 DNA follows: TGTGCCAGCAGTTTAATAATAACAGGGCCAGAGACCCAGTACTTC. The chain combines TRBV12-3 or TRBV12-4 with TRBJ2-5; D might be TRBD1 (6 bases). Trimming shortened V by 2 bases and J by 4 bases, and 14 bases separated the two germline ends. This CDR3 has 15 residues.

This clonotype was picked up a small number of times. J is TRBJ2-1 and V is TRBV6-2 or TRBV6-3, with D tentatively TRBD1 or TRBD2 (6 bases each). Trimming took off 5 bases at V and 2 bases at J, with 22 bases between the two ends. Germline V gives CDR1 MNHEY, CDR2 SVGEGT. The CDR3 loop spans 18 amino acids. CDR3 amino acids: CASSRLPRGGTPYNEQFF. The CDR3 nucleotides read TGTGCCAGCAGTCGGCTCCCCCGAGGGGGGACACCCTACAATGAGCAGTTCTTC.

The gene calls are TRBV9 and TRBJ2-1, with D uncertain. Trimming removed 3 bases from V and 8 bases from J, with 12 bases in between. The CDR3 is made up of 13 amino acids. Germline CDR1 is SGDLS and CDR2 is YYNGEE. The CDR3 region has the DNA TGTGCCAGCAGCGACTACCTCTGGGATGAGCAGTTCTTC. Amino acids: CASSDYLWDEQFF.

This clonotype has just a few counts. The CDR3, as DNA: TGTGCCAGCAGGCCCAGGGGAGATACGCAGTATTTT. It is translated as CASRPRGDTQYF. The chain carries TRBV6-1 and TRBJ2-3; D is possibly TRBD1 (6 bases). This CDR3 contains 12 residues. The V end was cut by 6 bases, the J end by 5 bases, with 9 bases between. The germline CDR1 and CDR2 sequences are MNHNS and SASEGT.

This chain links TRBV10-3 with TRBJ1-2; a weak D match, TRBD1 (6 bases). The germline V and J ends were trimmed by 6 bases and 2 bases, with 16 bases remaining between them. Per the germline V gene, CDR1 is ENHRY and CDR2 is SYGVKD. The CDR3 runs to 15 residues. CDR3 nucleotides: TGTGCCATCAGCCCAGGGACAACCCAAAACTATGGCTACACCTTC. As protein: CAISPGTTQNYGYTF.

The rearrangement links TRBV7-6 to TRBJ2-3; possibly TRBD2 for D (6 bases). The CDR3 runs 19 residues. The germline gives CDR1 SGHVS, CDR2 FNYEAQ. V was trimmed by 2 bases and J by 0 bases, leaving 21 bases between them. CDR3 amino acids: CASSLKLADTTVSTDTQYF. As DNA, the CDR3 is TGTGCCAGCAGCTTAAAACTAGCTGATACCACTGTTAGCACAGATACGCAGTATTTT.

This clonotype has only a few counts. J is TRBJ2-2 and V is TRBV7-6, with D perhaps TRBD2 (6 bases). With 4 bases removed from V and 4 bases from J, the gap between germline ends came to 19 bases. Germline CDR1 is SGHVS and CDR2 is FNYEAQ. The CDR3 has 17 residues. CDR3 nucleotides: TGTGCCAGCAGCTCATCGGGAGTAAGCACTCCCACCGGGGAGCTGTTTTTT. Translation: CASSSSGVSTPTGELFF.

The rearrangement links TRBV4-3 to TRBJ1-2; D gene ambiguous. CDR3 length equals 19 residues. Germline V lookup: CDR1 LGHNA, CDR2 YSLEER. Deletions cut 0 bases from V and 5 bases from J, with 25 bases between. CDR3 nucleotide sequence: TGCGCCAGCAGCCAAGACTTCGAATTATCGGGGTCAGCGACTTATGGCTACACCTTC. It translates to CASSQDFELSGSATYGYTF.

This clonotype was detected a few times. The chain uses TRBV4-3 and TRBJ2-2, with 14 bases that match TRBD2. Germline-derived CDR1 and CDR2 are LGHNA and YSLEER. With 3 bases clipped from V and 0 bases from J, the junction kept 12 bases outside the gene matches. This CDR3 contains 21 residues. The CDR3 reads CASSQGYTRTSGGPNTGELFF. As DNA, the CDR3 is TGCGCCAGCAGCCAGGGCTATACGCGGACTAGCGGGGGGCCGAACACCGGGGAGCTGTTTTTT.